The T cell receptor beta chain described here comes from a study of T cells in Graves' hyperthyroidism and ophthalmopathy. V was cut by 3 bases and J by 9 bases, with 9 bases left in between. CDR1 is SGHTA, CDR2 FQGTGA, per germline. CDR3 size: 13 residues. Individuals with ophthalmopathy presented a Clinical Activity Score of at least 3, a NOSPECS grade of at least 4 and a duration under 3 months. Amplified TCR beta CDR3 regions came from RNA transcripts. HTBI primers were employed in a first-round RT-PCR of the TCR CDR3. TCRdb called the multiplex PCR reads again in MiXCR, with one record for every CDR3 protein. The table includes about 640,000 distinct CDR3 sequences, more than 12% detected once. This clonotype was seen repeatedly, ten times or more.

This sequence was found in a woman between 45 and 60 years old with Graves' ophthalmopathy. Sequenced: blood. V is TRBV7-3 and J is TRBJ1-6; TRBD1 is a possible D gene (5 bases). The CDR3 protein is CASSFGGGSPLHF. As DNA, the CDR3 is TGTGCCAGCAGCTTCGGCGGGGGTTCACCCCTCCACTTT.